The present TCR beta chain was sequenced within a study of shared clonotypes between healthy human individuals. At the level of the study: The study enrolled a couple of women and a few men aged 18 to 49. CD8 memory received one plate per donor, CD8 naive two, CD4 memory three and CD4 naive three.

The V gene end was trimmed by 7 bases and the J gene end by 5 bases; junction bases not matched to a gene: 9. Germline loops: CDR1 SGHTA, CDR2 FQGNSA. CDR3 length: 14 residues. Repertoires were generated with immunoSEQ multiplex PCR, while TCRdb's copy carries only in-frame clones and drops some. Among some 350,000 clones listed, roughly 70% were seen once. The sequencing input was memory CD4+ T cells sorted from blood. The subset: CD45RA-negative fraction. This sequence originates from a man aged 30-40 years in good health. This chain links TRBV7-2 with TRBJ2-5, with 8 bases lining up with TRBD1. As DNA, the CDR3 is TGTGCCAGCACCCCCGGGACAGGAATGGAGACCCAGTACTTC. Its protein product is CASTPGTGMETQYF.